Listed here are 8 T cell receptor beta chains from one sample, sequenced in a study of early T cells in non-severe SARS-CoV-2 infection. In TCRdb, the 5' RACE reads were re-called with MiXCR into one record per CDR3 protein. The sample lists under 140,000 distinct CDR3 sequences; roughly 13% were seen once. The source was whole blood, collected at baseline. The source of these receptors is an adult who was a healthcare worker with PCR-confirmed SARS-CoV-2 infection or an uninfected control (not recorded which).

The sample holds many counts of this clonotype. The rearrangement uses TRBV12-3 or TRBV12-4 and TRBJ2-7; D ambiguous. CDR3 size: 12 residues. V was shortened by 2 bases and J by 10 bases, with 12 bases between the two germline ends. The CDR3 is CASSLSADPQYF. As DNA, the CDR3 is TGTGCCAGCAGTTTATCGGCGGACCCCCAGTACTTC.

There are many counts of this clonotype. The chain links TRBV27 to TRBJ2-3; D tentatively reads TRBD1 or TRBD2 (5 bases each). The CDR3 runs to 14 residues. Germline V CDR1 and CDR2: MNHEY, SMNVEV (reference sequence). Trimming cost V 8 bases and J 5 bases, with 17 bases left between them. The DNA for the CDR3 is TGTGCCAGCGCAAACGGCCCGAGGGGAGATACGCAGTATTTT. This gives the protein CASANGPRGDTQYF.

This clonotype appeared many times. The CDR3 loop reads CASSSRQGYTGDEQFF. CDR3 sequence (DNA): TGTGCCAGCAGCTCCCGCCAGGGATACACTGGGGATGAGCAGTTCTTC. This sequence joins TRBV7-6 and TRBJ2-1, with D maybe TRBD1 (5 bases). Trimming pared 4 bases from V and 8 bases from J, leaving 21 bases between. The CDR3 is 16 residues long. Germline lookup yields CDR1 SGHVS and CDR2 FNYEAQ.

This clonotype has ten or more counts. V gene TRBV20-1 combines with J gene TRBJ2-1; either TRBD1 or TRBD2 may fit D (6 bases each). V lost 5 bases, J lost 14 bases, and 22 bases lay in between. Germline assignment: CDR1 DFQATT and CDR2 SNEGSKA (reference sequence). The CDR3 covers 13 residues. CDR3 residues: CSAQPAGSEGEFF. The CDR3 DNA is TGCAGTGCTCAGCCCGCGGGCTCGGAGGGGGAGTTCTTC.

The chain combines TRBV6-5 with TRBJ2-1; D is perhaps TRBD1 (6 bases). The germline V gene encodes CDR1 MNHEY and CDR2 SVGAGI. With 2 bases removed from V and 0 bases from J, the gap between germline ends came to 11 bases. CDR3 length: 16 residues. The DNA for the CDR3 is TGTGCCAGCAGTTACCGGGACACCTACTCCTACAATGAGCAGTTCTTC. Translated: CASSYRDTYSYNEQFF.

The chain uses TRBV4-1 and TRBJ2-7; the D gene is possibly TRBD1 (6 bases). The germline gives CDR1 MGHRA, CDR2 YSYEKL. The CDR3 is 15 residues long. V lost 4 bases, J lost 6 bases, and 19 bases lay in between. The chain's CDR3 is CASSLSETGRSEQYF. CDR3 nucleotides: TGCGCCAGCAGCCTGTCCGAGACAGGTAGATCCGAGCAGTACTTC.

This clonotype has a count of ten or more. The chain couples TRBV7-9 to TRBJ1-5; D ambiguous. Germline lookup yields CDR1 SEHNR and CDR2 FQNEAQ (reference sequence). This CDR3 has 13 amino acids. The V end lost 3 bases, the J end lost 10 bases, and 13 bases lay between the germline ends. This CDR3 is CASSFSSEGPQHF. In DNA, the CDR3 is TGTGCCAGCAGCTTTTCTTCGGAGGGACCCCAGCATTTT.

This clonotype was seen a handful of times. The CDR3 DNA reads TGTGCCAGCAGCTTAGGTGGAACGGACGCCTACGAGCAGTACTTC. It specifies CASSLGGTDAYEQYF. The chain joins TRBV7-8 to TRBJ2-7, with D uncertain. The ends were cut back, 1 base at V and 2 bases at J, with 12 bases in the middle. The CDR3 length is 15 residues. CDR1 SGHVS and CDR2 FQNEAQ come from the germline V gene.